Below, 8 T cell receptor beta chains from the same sample are listed, as sequenced in a study of T cells in Graves' hyperthyroidism and ophthalmopathy (dated by TCRdb to the late 2010s). The library was produced with multiplex PCR. The sample was run on an Illumina HiSeq 2000. Amplification of TCR beta CDR3 regions was carried out from RNA transcripts. For the first round of RT-PCR on the TCR CDR3, the HTBI primer set was used together with the Qiagen OneStep RT-PCR kit. TCRdb trimmed public reads at Q25 via fastp, called clones via MiXCR and kept in-frame beta chains. Records with the same CDR3 protein are collapsed into one entry carrying the most frequent genes and DNA. This sample is represented by around 300,000 distinct CDR3 sequences; approximately 13% of them were singletons. The ten largest clones add up to 34% of the sample. The sample taken for sequencing was blood. The receptors originated from a woman between 40 and 55 years old with Graves' ophthalmopathy.

This clonotype was counted at least ten times. The V call is TRBV28, the J call TRBJ1-6, with 9 bases aligning to TRBD1. From germline, CDR1 is MDHEN and CDR2 SYDVKM. This CDR3 region has 19 residues. The trim removed 5 bases at V and 3 bases at J, leaving 14 bases unmatched. DNA of the CDR3: TGTGCCAGCAGTCCAAACAGGGGGCGTTTGGAATTCTATAATTCACCCCTCCACTTT. Amino acid sequence: CASSPNRGRLEFYNSPLHF. The whole variable domain, remainder taken from reference TRBV28 and TRBJ1-6, is DVKVTQSSRYLVKRTGEKVFLECVQDMDHENMFWYRQDPGLGLRLIYFSYDVKMKEKGDIPEGYSVSREKKERFSLILESASTNQTSMYLCASSPNRGRLEFYNSPLHFGNGTRLTVT.

This clonotype was recorded a few times. The rearrangement links TRBV28 to TRBJ1-2; 7 bases map to TRBD1. The ends lost 3 bases at V and 4 bases at J; junction bases unmatched: 8. Germline-derived CDR1 and CDR2 are MDHEN and SYDVKM. This CDR3 has 15 amino acids. As DNA, the CDR3 is TGTGCCAGCAGTTTGACCGCACAGGGGATCTATGGCTACACCTTC. Its protein is CASSLTAQGIYGYTF.

In regard to this clonotype: A much larger clone differs from this one at a single base, so this may be a read error. The genes are TRBV5-1 and TRBJ2-2; TRBD1 agrees at 11 bases. Germline V gene sequence: CDR1 SGHRS, CDR2 YFSETQ. The CDR3 loop spans 14 amino acids. V lost 5 bases to trimming and J lost 6 bases; unmatched junction nucleotides: 3. In nucleotides, the CDR3 is TGCGCCAGCAGAGGGACAGGGGGTGCCGGGGAGCTGTTTTTT. Protein: CASRGTGGAGELFF.

The CDR3 DNA sequence: TGTGCCAGCAGCCGCCAACAGGGGAGCTATGGCTACACCTTC. As protein: CASSRQQGSYGYTF. The chain carries TRBV5-8 and TRBJ1-2; 7 bases are shared with TRBD1. With 4 bases clipped from V and 4 bases from J, the junction kept 7 bases outside the gene matches. The CDR3 has 14 residues. The germline gives CDR1 SGHTS, CDR2 YDEGEE.

This clonotype was recorded at least ten times. This chain uses TRBV2 with TRBJ2-1; 7 bases agree with TRBD1. V shed 5 bases, J shed 7 bases, and the junction held 5 bases outside the gene matches. This CDR3 is 13 amino acids long. Per the germline V gene, CDR1 is SNHLY and CDR2 is FYNNEI. The CDR3 is CASSNSGGNEQFF. In DNA form, the CDR3 reads TGTGCCAGCAGTAACTCAGGGGGTAATGAGCAGTTCTTC. Using reference TRBV2 and TRBJ2-1 for the parts outside the CDR3, the full variable domain is EPEVTQTPSHQVTQMGQEVILRCVPISNHLYFYWYRQILGQKVEFLVSFYNNEISEKSEIFDDQFSVERPDGSNFTLKIRSTKLEDSAMYFCASSNSGGNEQFFGPGTRLTVL.

V and J are TRBV2 and TRBJ2-3; 9 bases are a match to TRBD1. With 3 bases clipped from V and 5 bases from J, the junction kept 6 bases outside the gene matches. The CDR3 is 15 residues long. Germline V gene lookup returns CDR1 SNHLY and CDR2 FYNNEI. As DNA, the CDR3 is TGTGCCAGCAGTGATCGAGGACAGGGGTTAGATACGCAGTATTTT. It specifies CASSDRGQGLDTQYF.

This rearrangement joins TRBV19 to TRBJ1-2; 9 bases are shared with TRBD1. Germline CDR1 is LNHDA and CDR2 is SQIVND (reference sequence). The V segment lost 7 bases and the J segment 7 bases; nucleotides outside the gene matches: 7. The CDR3 length is 13 residues. DNA for the CDR3: TGTGCCAGTACCCGGGACAGGGTGGCTGGCTACACCTTC. Translated: CASTRDRVAGYTF.

In its sample, this clonotype was seen many times. The chain links TRBV10-1 to TRBJ2-5; 8 nucleotides line up with TRBD1. The V gene's germline CDR1 is WNHNN and CDR2 SYGVQD (reference sequence). The V and J ends lost 0 bases and 3 bases, in that order; junction bases with no gene match: 3. The CDR3 covers 15 residues. CDR3 region: CASSESQGAKETQYF. The CDR3 DNA reads as TGCGCCAGCAGTGAGTCGCAGGGGGCTAAAGAGACCCAGTACTTC.